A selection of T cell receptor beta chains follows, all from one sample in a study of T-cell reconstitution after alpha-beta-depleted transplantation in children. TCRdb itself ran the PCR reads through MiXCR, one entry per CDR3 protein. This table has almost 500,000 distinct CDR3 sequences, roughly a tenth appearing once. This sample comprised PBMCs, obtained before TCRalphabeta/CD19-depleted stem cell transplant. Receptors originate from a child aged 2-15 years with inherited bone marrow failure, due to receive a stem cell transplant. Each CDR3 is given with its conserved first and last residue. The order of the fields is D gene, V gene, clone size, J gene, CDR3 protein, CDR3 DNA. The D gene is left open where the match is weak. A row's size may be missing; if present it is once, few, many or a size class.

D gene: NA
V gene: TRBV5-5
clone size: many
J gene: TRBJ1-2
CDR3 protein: CASSKGRNIGVVGYTF
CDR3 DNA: TGTGCCAGCTCTAAGGGCAGGAACATAGGAGTTGTCGGCTACACCTTC

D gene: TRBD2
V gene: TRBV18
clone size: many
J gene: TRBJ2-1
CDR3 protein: CASSPPRLAGEIEQFF
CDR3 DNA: TGTGCCAGCTCACCACCTAGGCTAGCGGGAGAAATTGAGCAGTTCTTC

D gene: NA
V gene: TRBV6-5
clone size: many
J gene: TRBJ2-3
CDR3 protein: CASQGSTDTQYF
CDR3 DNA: TGTGCCAGCCAAGGGAGCACAGATACGCAGTATTTT

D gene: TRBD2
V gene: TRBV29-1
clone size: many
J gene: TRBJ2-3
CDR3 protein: CSVESSGTDTQYF
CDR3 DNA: TGCAGCGTTGAGTCTAGCGGAACAGATACGCAGTATTTT

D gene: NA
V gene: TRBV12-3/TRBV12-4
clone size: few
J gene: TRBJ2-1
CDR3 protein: CASSFLPRTDNEQFF
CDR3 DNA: TGTGCCAGCAGTTTTCTCCCGCGAACCGACAATGAGCAGTTCTTC

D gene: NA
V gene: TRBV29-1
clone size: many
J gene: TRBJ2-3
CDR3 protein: CSVEGQPTDTQYF
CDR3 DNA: TGCAGCGTTGAGGGACAACCCACAGATACGCAGTATTTT

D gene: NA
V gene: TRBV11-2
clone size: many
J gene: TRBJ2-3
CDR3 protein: CASSLGRGRSTDTQYF
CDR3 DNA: TGTGCCAGCAGCTTAGGTCGAGGCCGCAGCACAGATACGCAGTATTTT

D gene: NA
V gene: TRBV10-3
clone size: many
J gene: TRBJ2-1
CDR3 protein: CAISVRTAYNEQFF
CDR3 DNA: TGTGCCATCAGTGTTAGGACAGCCTACAATGAGCAGTTCTTC

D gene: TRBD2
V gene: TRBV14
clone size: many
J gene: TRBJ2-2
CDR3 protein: CASRLTSEGTGELFF
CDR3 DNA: TGTGCCAGCAGGCTGACTAGCGAAGGTACCGGGGAGCTGTTTTTT

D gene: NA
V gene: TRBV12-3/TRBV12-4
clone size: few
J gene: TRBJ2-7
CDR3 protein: CASAPGLPREQYF
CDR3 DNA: TGTGCCAGCGCCCCGGGACTTCCTCGGGAGCAGTACTTC

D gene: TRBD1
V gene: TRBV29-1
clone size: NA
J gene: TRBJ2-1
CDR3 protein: CSVQEDRGYNEQFF
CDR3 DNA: TGCAGCGTCCAGGAAGACAGGGGATACAATGAGCAGTTCTTC

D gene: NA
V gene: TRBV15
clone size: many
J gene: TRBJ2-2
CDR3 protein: CATSGGFNTGELFF
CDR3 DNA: TGTGCCACCAGTGGGGGATTTAACACCGGGGAGCTGTTTTTT

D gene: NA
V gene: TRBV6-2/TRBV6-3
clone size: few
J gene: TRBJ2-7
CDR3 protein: CASSYSEGYHNYEQYF
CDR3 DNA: TGTGCCAGCAGTTACTCGGAGGGATACCATAACTACGAGCAGTACTTC

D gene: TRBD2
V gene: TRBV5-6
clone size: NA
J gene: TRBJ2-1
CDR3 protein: CASSLRTSGRANEQFF
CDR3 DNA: TGTGCCAGCAGCCTACGGACTAGCGGGAGGGCCAATGAGCAGTTCTTC

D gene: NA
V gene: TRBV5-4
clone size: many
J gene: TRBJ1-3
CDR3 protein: CASSRDSLPGNTIYF
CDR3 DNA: TGTGCCAGCAGCAGGGACTCTCTCCCTGGAAACACCATATATTTT

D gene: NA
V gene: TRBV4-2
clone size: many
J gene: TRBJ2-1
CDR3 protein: CASSQELLGKKQFF
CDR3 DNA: TGTGCCAGCAGCCAGGAACTATTAGGGAAAAAGCAGTTCTTC

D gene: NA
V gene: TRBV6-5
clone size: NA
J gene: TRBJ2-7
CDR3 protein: CASSYSQGLTSYEQYF
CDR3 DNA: TGTGCCAGCAGTTACTCCCAGGGACTCACCTCCTACGAGCAGTACTTC

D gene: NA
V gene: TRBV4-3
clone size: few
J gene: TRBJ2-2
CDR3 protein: CASSRRGGGKIGTGELFF
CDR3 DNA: TGCGCCAGCAGCCGGAGGGGGGGCGGGAAGATTGGGACCGGGGAGCTGTTTTTT

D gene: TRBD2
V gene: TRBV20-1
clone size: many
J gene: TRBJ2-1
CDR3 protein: CSAEAGGPNEQFF
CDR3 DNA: TGCAGTGCTGAAGCGGGAGGGCCCAATGAGCAGTTCTTC

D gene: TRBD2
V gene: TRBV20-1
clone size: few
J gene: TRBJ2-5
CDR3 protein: CSGQAGGHLLETQYF
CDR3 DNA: TGCAGTGGTCAGGCGGGAGGGCATTTGCTAGAGACCCAGTACTTC

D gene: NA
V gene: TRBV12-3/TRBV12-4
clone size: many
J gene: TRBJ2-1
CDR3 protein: CASSFNEQFF
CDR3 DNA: TGTGCCAGCAGCTTCAATGAGCAGTTCTTC

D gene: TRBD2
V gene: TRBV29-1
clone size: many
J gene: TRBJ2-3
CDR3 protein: CSVAAGGVTDTQYF
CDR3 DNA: TGCAGCGTTGCAGCGGGAGGAGTTACAGATACGCAGTATTTT

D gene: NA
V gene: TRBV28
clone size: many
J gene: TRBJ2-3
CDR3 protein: CASRPGPQSAAQYF
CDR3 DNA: TGTGCCAGCAGACCGGGACCACAATCCGCTGCGCAGTATTTT

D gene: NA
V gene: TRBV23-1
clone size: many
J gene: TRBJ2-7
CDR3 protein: CASSRATGRSYEQYF
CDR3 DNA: TGCGCCAGCAGTCGAGCGACGGGCCGCTCCTACGAGCAGTACTTC

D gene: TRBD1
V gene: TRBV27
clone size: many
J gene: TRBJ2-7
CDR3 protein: CASSYAGGSGRGEQYF
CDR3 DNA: TGTGCCAGCAGTTACGCAGGGGGCTCAGGACGGGGCGAGCAGTACTTC

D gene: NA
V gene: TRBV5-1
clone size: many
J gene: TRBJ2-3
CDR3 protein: CASSLGYRGTRTSTDTQYF
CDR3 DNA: TGCGCCAGCAGCTTGGGTTATCGTGGGACACGTACTAGCACAGATACGCAGTATTTT